These 7 T cell receptor beta chains were all obtained from the same sample, sequenced in a study of shared clonotypes between healthy human individuals. TCRdb's copy holds only in-frame clones and misses some; the assay was immunoSEQ multiplex PCR. The sample shows 2,500,000 or so clones, 80% to 95% of them seen only once. Sequences were obtained from naive CD4+ T cells from PBMCs. The subset denotes: CD45RA+ positively selected. Receptors were obtained from a man between 18 and 35 years old in good health. Some clones in this sample may be carry-over from other donors' samples.

About this clone: Here the CDR3 omits its conserved ending phenylalanine or tryptophan, so a read error is the likely source. The DNA is omitted, as the CDR3 cannot be located on it reliably, and the CDR3 follows TCRdb's listing. This chain connects TRBV20-1 to TRBJ2-3; TRBD2 was called by the table and not checked on the DNA. The CDR3 spans 11 residues, counting both ends. CDR1 DFQATT and CDR2 SNEGSKA come from the germline V gene (reference sequence). The CDR3: CSASWTSGNCV.

The chain links TRBV6-5 to TRBJ1-2; D not certain. The CDR3 is 16 amino acids. The germline V gene has CDR1 MNHEY and CDR2 SVGAGI. V was trimmed by 0 bases and J by 8 bases, leaving 19 bases between them. The CDR3 coding sequence is TGTGCCAGCAGTTACTCCTATAACCCCAGGACTGGCGGCTACACCTTC. Translating it yields CASSYSYNPRTGGYTF.

The chain carries TRBV29-1 and TRBJ1-3; no clear D. Germline V lookup: CDR1 SQVTM, CDR2 ANQGSEA. CDR3 length equals 14 residues. Between the trimmed V and J ends, which lost 7 bases and 1 base, there was a span of 14 bases. DNA for the CDR3: TGCAGCGGAGTTGGGAGTACTTCTGGAAACACCATATATTTT. Translated, it gives CSGVGSTSGNTIYF.

The CDR3 DNA sequence: TGTGCCAGCAGTGAAGGGGTGATGACAGATACGCAGTATTTT. Residues: CASSEGVMTDTQYF. This rearrangement joins TRBV6-1 to TRBJ2-3; D not certain. The CDR3 contains 14 residues. In germline, CDR1 is MNHNS, CDR2 SASEGT. Trimming shortened V by 1 base and J by 3 bases, and 8 bases separated the two germline ends.

This clone was counted a single time. The chain uses TRBV5-1 and TRBJ2-2, with 13 bases aligning to TRBD2. Trimming took 4 bases from V and 4 from J; bases not matched to a gene: 7. CDR1 and CDR2 (germline): SGHRS, YFSETQ. The CDR3 is 17 residues long. The CDR3 loop reads CASSAALAGGTTGELFF. In DNA, the CDR3 is TGCGCCAGCAGCGCGGCACTAGCGGGAGGGACCACCGGGGAGCTGTTTTTT.

The genes are TRBV30 and TRBJ2-4, with no clear D. The CDR3 contains 11 residues. V was clipped by 3 bases and J by 0 bases, with 0 bases between them. Germline V gives CDR1 GTSNPN, CDR2 SVGIG (reference sequence). In nucleotides, the CDR3 is TGTGCCTGGAGAGCCAAAAACATTCAGTACTTC. Translating it yields CAWRAKNIQYF.

This chain uses TRBV29-1 with TRBJ1-5; weak D call: TRBD1 (6 bases). The CDR3 is made up of 13 amino acids. Germline loops: CDR1 SQVTM, CDR2 ANQGSEA. Trimming took 6 bases from V and 9 from J, leaving 18 bases between them. CDR3 sequence: CSVEQGGGAPQHF. The CDR3 DNA is TGCAGCGTGGAACAGGGAGGGGGTGCGCCCCAGCATTTT.